These T cell receptor beta chains were read from a single sample in a study of shared clonotypes between healthy human individuals. The table came from immunoSEQ multiplex PCR; TCRdb's copy has only in-frame clones and leaves some out. The sample lists about 1 million clones, 75% occurring once. The specimen was memory CD4+ T cells sorted from blood. The receptors originated from a man younger than 35 in good health. The CDR3 runs from the conserved cysteine through the conserved F or W. The D gene is left open where the match is weak. Size is stated for part of the rows, as once, few or many counts, or as a class when the clone is expanded.

D: TRBD1
V: TRBV11-2
size: few
CDR3: CASSGQGSTEAFF

D: TRBD1
V: TRBV27
size: .
CDR3: CASSRTGVNYNEQFF

D: .
V: TRBV2
size: .
CDR3: CASSGSRNTGELFF

D: .
V: TRBV5-5
size: .
CDR3: CASSQGPNQPQHF

D: .
V: TRBV6-1
size: .
CDR3: CASSSKGNADTQYF

D: TRBD2
V: TRBV6-4
size: .
CDR3: CASSQGLAGKGEQFF

D: .
V: TRBV11-3
size: .
CDR3: CASSRGGAGTSETQYF

D: .
V: TRBV9
size: .
CDR3: CASSVEGGRETQYF

D: .
V: TRBV11-2
size: .
CDR3: CASRDSGTTGNTIYF

D: TRBD1
V: TRBV6-6
size: .
CDR3: CASSSWDRGEKLFF

D: .
V: TRBV6-1
size: .
CDR3: CASSEWQARYEQYF

D: .
V: TRBV18
size: .
CDR3: CASSPLGTSGEQYF

D: .
V: TRBV5-1
size: once
CDR3: CASSLGAGETQYF

D: .
V: TRBV5-1
size: .
CDR3: CASRPTGGESYEQYF

D: .
V: TRBV6-1
size: .
CDR3: CASSEDLRVGNTIYF

D: .
V: TRBV7-8
size: .
CDR3: CASSLFGTTLLETQYF

D: .
V: TRBV4-1
size: .
CDR3: CASSPLGGARGYTF

D: .
V: TRBV27
size: .
CDR3: CASTRLIMYNEQFF

D: .
V: TRBV2
size: few
CDR3: CASSARRDGELFF

D: .
V: TRBV10-1
size: .
CDR3: CASSPGSASGANVLTF

D: .
V: TRBV5-1
size: .
CDR3: CASSLTASTDTQYF

D: .
V: TRBV4-1
size: .
CDR3: CASSQASRNTIYF

D: .
V: TRBV18
size: .
CDR3: CASSPQGEVGAYEQYF